Following are 7 T cell receptor beta chains from one sample sequenced in a study of blood T cell repertoires in COVID-19. Profiling relied on immunoSEQ multiplex PCR, and the TCRdb table lists in-frame clones only, not all of them. Here the sample spans roughly 380,000 clones, approximately 89% being singletons. What was sequenced was PBMCs or T cells enriched from blood (not recorded which). These receptors all stem from a man aged 30-40 years who had recovered from COVID-19.

The rearrangement joins TRBV30 to TRBJ2-7; 10 nucleotides align to TRBD1. The germline CDR1 and CDR2 sequences are GTSNPN and SVGIG (reference sequence). The CDR3 runs 21 residues. V shed 2 bases, J shed 1 base, and the junction held 23 bases outside the gene matches. Written as DNA, the CDR3 is TGTGCCTGGAGTTTCCGCGGCTCCGGGACAGGGGAGGTAAGGGGGTCCTACGAGCAGTACTTC. This gives the protein CAWSFRGSGTGEVRGSYEQYF.

The rearrangement uses TRBV6-5 and TRBJ1-5; D not resolved. From germline, CDR1 is MNHEY and CDR2 SVGAGI. The V end was cut by 4 bases, the J end by 0 bases, with 13 bases between. The CDR3 covers 16 residues. The CDR3: CASSSLGSYSNQPQHF. The DNA for the CDR3 is TGTGCCAGCAGTTCCCTAGGGAGTTATAGCAATCAGCCCCAGCATTTT.

The chain is built from TRBV7-2 and TRBJ1-5; a possible D gene is TRBD1 (6 bases). Germline V gene lookup returns CDR1 SGHTA and CDR2 FQGNSA. V was cut by 5 bases and J by 5 bases, with 22 bases left in between. The CDR3 consists of 17 residues. CDR3 nucleotide sequence: TGTGCCAGCAGCGGTCTCCCGGAAATACAGGGTGATCAGCCCCAGCATTTT. Its protein product is CASSGLPEIQGDQPQHF.

The CDR3 DNA is TGCGCCAGCAGCTTCGAATTTCCCACTCTTGAAAAACTGTTTTTT. Its protein product is CASSFEFPTLEKLFF. The chain recombines TRBV5-1 with TRBJ1-4; D remains unclear. Trimming removed 2 bases from V and 7 bases from J, with 15 bases in between. This CDR3 region has 15 residues. In germline, CDR1 is SGHRS, CDR2 YFSETQ.

The chain uses TRBV5-4 and TRBJ1-2, with TRBD1 identical over 10 bases. The germline V gene has CDR1 SGHNT and CDR2 YYREEE (reference sequence). CDR3 size: 17 residues. V was pared by 4 bases and J by 3 bases, with 12 bases of the junction left unmatched. The CDR3 nucleotides are TGTGCCAGCAGCCCACCACCGGGACAGGGGTTTGACTATGGCTACACCTTC. This encodes CASSPPPGQGFDYGYTF.

The chain joins TRBV6-6 to TRBJ1-2, with D uncertain. The CDR3 runs to 12 residues. Deletions cut 7 bases from V and 2 bases from J, with 8 bases between. The germline V gene encodes CDR1 MNHNY and CDR2 SVGAGI (reference sequence). CDR3 sequence (DNA): TGTGCCAGCACTGGGAGGAACTATGGCTACACCTTC. This sequence encodes CASTGRNYGYTF.

The gene calls are TRBV5-1 and TRBJ2-4, with D possibly being TRBD1 (6 bases). There are 13 residues in the CDR3. V was pared by 0 bases and J by 5 bases, with 6 bases between. Germline V gene data show CDR1 as SGHRS and CDR2 as YFSETQ. The CDR3 DNA sequence: TGCGCCAGCAGCTTGGCAGGGGAAAACATTCAGTACTTC. Translating gives CASSLAGENIQYF.